The clone carrying this T cell receptor beta chain was detected only once. Sequencing used immunoSEQ multiplex PCR; TCRdb keeps in-frame clones, though not all of them. The profile shows 100,000 to 150,000 clones, around 92% of them singletons. Trimming removed 10 bases at V and 7 bases at J, with 20 bases between. The CDR3 runs 14 residues. Looked up from germline, CDR1 is ENHRY and CDR2 is SYGVKD. This sample was taken from a study of T cell responses to AZD1222 COVID-19 vaccine. The rearrangement joins TRBV10-3 to TRBJ1-5; D is possibly TRBD1 (6 bases). This sample comprised peripheral blood, obtained on day 0 of AZD1222 vaccination. The receptor comes from an adult in good health. CDR3 DNA: TGTGCCAGCGACAACAGGGAGAGTAACCAGCCCCAGCATTTT. Translation gives CASDNRESNQPQHF.